This T cell receptor beta chain originates from a study of cytomegalovirus exposure and HLA in healthy donors. Study at large: Among around 170 million T cells, an earlier analysis found 117 million unique TCR beta sequences.

The PCR contained 60 Vbeta and 13 Jbeta primers. The method was immunoSEQ multiplex PCR; TCRdb's version includes in-frame clones alone and lacks a portion of them. This table holds roughly 120,000 clones, roughly 72% found once. General observations from the study: Further analysis, carried out later, found HLA-associated TCR beta chains more clonally expanded than equally common other chains. Cytomegalovirus association was assigned to about 150 TCR beta chains.

V was pared by 5 bases and J by 1 base, with 9 bases of the junction left unmatched. The CDR3 runs 17 residues. The germline CDR1 and CDR2 sequences are SGHNT and YENEEA. With respect to this clone: Its antigen is unidentified.

The chain links TRBV11-3 to TRBJ2-3; TRBD2 agrees at 10 bases. The source of this sequence is a woman between 40 and 55 years old in good health and CMV-seropositive. Sequencing input: PBMCs. CDR3 coding DNA: TGTGCCAGCAGCCTACCTCTAGCGGGAGTGGGCACAGATACGCAGTATTTT. Translated, it gives CASSLPLAGVGTDTQYF.